This T cell receptor beta chain was documented in a study of response to subunit inactivated influenza vaccine. A few counts support this clonotype. The target antigen is unknown. Germline V gives CDR1 SGHRS, CDR2 YFSETQ. This CDR3 has 14 amino acids. V was cut by 4 bases and J by 8 bases, with 16 bases left in between. Notes on the study in general: A suggestion made by the authors is that each seasonal influenza vaccination recruits few new T cells.

TCRdb re-derived calls from the RT-PCR reads in MiXCR, one entry per CDR3 protein. The top ten clones hold roughly 10% of a sample with more than 250,000 distinct CDR3 sequences, about a fifth of them seen once. The sequence derives from a man aged 45 to 75 who received an inactivated influenza vaccine. The sequencing here drew on PBMCs from blood, taken about 19 months after vaccination. The chain employs TRBV5-1 and TRBJ2-1, with TRBD1 as a possible D gene (6 bases). Here the CDR3 DNA reads TGCGCCAGCAGCCCCGGGACACGGCCCCATGAGCAGTTCTTC. Amino acids: CASSPGTRPHEQFF. Looking up the rest from reference TRBV5-1 and TRBJ2-1 gives the full variable domain: KAGVTQTPRYLIKTRGQQVTLSCSPISGHRSVSWYQQTPGQGLQFLFEYFSETQRNKGNFPGRFSGRQFSNSRSEMNVSTLELGDSALYLCASSPGTRPHEQFFGPGTRLTVL.